A single sample is the source of the 25 T cell receptor beta chains below, sequenced in a study of cytomegalovirus exposure and HLA in healthy donors. 13 Jbeta primers and 60 Vbeta primers were used for the PCR. Only in-frame clones appear in the TCRdb table, and some are missing; sequencing was by immunoSEQ multiplex PCR. The data hold 110,000 to 150,000 clones, with about 75% observed a single time. The specimen sequenced was PBMCs. All receptors come from a man in his thirties or forties in good health and CMV-seronegative.

CDR3 protein: CASSPDFFGGAPGELFF. The CDR3 coding sequence is TGTGCCAGCAGTCCCGATTTCTTCGGGGGGGCGCCCGGGGAGCTGTTTTTT. The rearrangement joins TRBV2 to TRBJ2-2; 8 bases map to TRBD2. Germline CDR1 is SNHLY and CDR2 is FYNNEI. The CDR3 spans 17 residues. V dropped 5 bases and J dropped 6; count of bases not matched to a gene: 14.

The rearrangement links TRBV6-1 to TRBJ2-5; D is possibly TRBD1 (6 bases). The germline V gene has CDR1 MNHNS and CDR2 SASEGT. The CDR3 has 14 amino acids. V was trimmed by 2 bases and J by 5 bases, leaving 12 bases between them. The CDR3 loop reads CASSELGARETQYF. CDR3 DNA sequence: TGTGCCAGCAGTGAATTGGGGGCGCGGGAGACCCAGTACTTC.

The chain uses TRBV6-1 and TRBJ1-6, with D hard to call. With 1 base removed from V and 11 bases from J, the gap between germline ends came to 9 bases. The V gene's germline CDR1 is MNHNS and CDR2 SASEGT. The CDR3 covers 13 residues. Written as DNA, the CDR3 is TGTGCCAGCAGTGAAGAAGTGAGGACACCCCTCCACTTT. Its translation is CASSEEVRTPLHF.

This clone has just a few counts. The chain is built from TRBV15 and TRBJ2-2, with TRBD2 matching 8 bases. After removal of 0 bases from V and 3 bases from J, the junction contained 6 bases not matched to a gene. Germline values: CDR1 LNHNV, CDR2 YYDKDF (reference sequence). The CDR3 runs to 17 residues. CDR3 nucleotides: TGTGCCACCAGCAGAGATCGGGGGGGCCCCTACACCGGGGAGCTGTTTTTT. Translating gives CATSRDRGGPYTGELFF.

The chain links TRBV7-2 to TRBJ2-1; 9 nucleotides align to TRBD2. The trim removed 6 bases at V and 0 bases at J, leaving 3 bases unmatched. Germline CDR1 reads SGHTA; CDR2 reads FQGNSA. The length of the CDR3 is 15 residues. The DNA for the CDR3 is TGTGCCAGCAGGGTTAGCGGGAGCTCCTACAATGAGCAGTTCTTC. It translates to CASRVSGSSYNEQFF.

This clone was counted once. The chain links TRBV28 to TRBJ1-2; tentative D call: TRBD1 (6 bases). The CDR3 spans 11 residues. Germline CDR1 MDHEN, CDR2 SYDVKM. With 8 bases removed from V and 2 bases from J, the gap between germline ends came to 6 bases. The CDR3 coding sequence is TGTGCCAGCGGACAGAACTATGGCTACACCTTC. It is translated as CASGQNYGYTF.

This clone was found a few times. The J gene is TRBJ1-2, the V gene TRBV19; TRBD1 matches 7 bases. The CDR3 has 12 amino acids. The V gene end was trimmed by 7 bases and the J gene end by 8 bases; junction bases not matched to a gene: 7. Germline loops: CDR1 LNHDA, CDR2 SQIVND (reference sequence). CDR3 DNA: TGTGCCAGTAAGCCAGGGGGTCTGGGCTACACCTTC. Translation: CASKPGGLGYTF.

The CDR3 loop reads CASSPTRTSGKGNEQFF. As DNA, the CDR3 is TGTGCCAGCTCACCCACTCGGACTAGCGGGAAGGGCAATGAGCAGTTCTTC. V is TRBV18 and J is TRBJ2-1, with 12 bases aligning to TRBD2. V dropped 3 bases and J dropped 6; count of bases not matched to a gene: 9. There are 17 residues in the CDR3. Germline V lookup: CDR1 KGHSH, CDR2 LQKENI.

The rearrangement joins TRBV10-1 to TRBJ2-1; the match to TRBD2 covers 8 bases. J gave up 0 bases and V 3 bases, and 4 bases lay outside the gene matches. The CDR3 loop spans 16 amino acids. CDR1 is WNHNN and CDR2 is SYGVQD in the germline V gene (reference sequence). Here the CDR3 reads CASSDELAASYNEQFF. In DNA, the CDR3 is TGCGCCAGCAGTGACGAACTAGCGGCCTCCTACAATGAGCAGTTCTTC.

The V and J genes are TRBV4-2 and TRBJ2-3; 12 nucleotides agree with TRBD2. The germline gives CDR1 LGHNA, CDR2 YNFKEQ. The V gene end was trimmed by 1 base and the J gene end by 3 bases; junction bases not matched to a gene: 8. The CDR3 is 18 residues long. The DNA of the CDR3 is TGTGCCAGCAGCCAAGGTTCTAGCGGGGGGGCGGGAACAGATACGCAGTATTTT. As protein: CASSQGSSGGAGTDTQYF.

The J gene is TRBJ2-6, the V gene TRBV10-3; weak D call: TRBD1 (5 bases). Between the trimmed V and J ends, which lost 4 bases and 4 bases, there was a span of 11 bases. In germline, CDR1 is ENHRY, CDR2 SYGVKD. The CDR3 contains 15 residues. The CDR3 spells CAISAQDGGANVLTF. The DNA for the CDR3 is TGTGCCATCAGTGCACAGGATGGGGGGGCCAACGTCCTGACTTTC.

This chain joins TRBV7-9 and TRBJ1-2, with a possible D match to TRBD1 (6 bases). Germline values: CDR1 SEHNR, CDR2 FQNEAQ (reference sequence). The V and J ends lost 6 bases and 5 bases respectively, with 10 bases between them. The CDR3 loop spans 12 amino acids. CDR3 residues: CASSYTGYGYTF. The CDR3, as DNA: TGTGCCAGCAGTTATACAGGGTATGGCTACACCTTC. The full variable domain, rest sourced from reference TRBV7-9 and TRBJ1-2, is DTGVSQNPRHKITKRGQNVTFRCDPISEHNRLYWYRQTLGQGPEFLTYFQNEAQLEKSRLLSDRFSAERPKGSFSTLEIQRTEQGDSAMYLCASSYTGYGYTFGSGTRLTVV.

The chain recombines TRBV5-1 with TRBJ1-4, with D possibly TRBD1 on 5 matching bases. The CDR3 length is 17 residues. The V and J ends lost 1 base and 4 bases respectively, with 17 bases between them. The V gene's germline CDR1 is SGHRS and CDR2 YFSETQ. CDR3 amino acids: CASSLKVGRQNNEKLFF. The CDR3 nucleotides read TGCGCCAGCAGCTTGAAGGTCGGGCGACAGAATAATGAAAAACTGTTTTTT.

This clone has only a few counts. V is TRBV6-5 and J is TRBJ2-7; 9 bases match TRBD1. Germline loops: CDR1 MNHEY, CDR2 SVGAGI. This CDR3 is built from 13 residues. With V trimmed by 6 bases and J by 5 bases, 5 bases remained unmatched. Here the CDR3 DNA reads TGTGCCAGCAGGGATACAGGGGGCGACGAGCAGTACTTC. Translated: CASRDTGGDEQYF.

V is TRBV9 and J is TRBJ2-7; maybe TRBD1 (5 bases). V dropped 0 bases and J dropped 2 bases, with 9 bases sitting between them. CDR1 and CDR2 (germline): SGDLS, YYNGEE. The CDR3 totals 14 residues. The CDR3 sequence: CASSVVAGPYEQYF. As DNA, the CDR3 is TGTGCCAGCAGCGTAGTGGCAGGGCCCTACGAGCAGTACTTC.

The CDR3 loop is CARAGRVTDTQYF. CDR3 nucleotide sequence: TGTGCCAGAGCGGGGAGGGTTACAGATACGCAGTATTTT. The chain couples TRBV11-2 to TRBJ2-3; 7 bases match TRBD2. CDR3 length: 13 residues. Trimming cost V 9 bases and J 3 bases; bases outside gene matches: 6. Germline CDR1 is SGHAT and CDR2 is FQNNGV.

This chain joins TRBV6-4 and TRBJ1-2, with no clear D. The CDR3 covers 14 residues. Germline lookup yields CDR1 MRHNA and CDR2 SNTAGT. Trimming took off 5 bases at V and 4 bases at J, with 14 bases between the two ends. CDR3 nucleotide sequence: TGTGCCAGCAGTCCGTCGGGTGACGCCTATGGCTACACCTTC. This codes for CASSPSGDAYGYTF.

The chain employs TRBV5-1 and TRBJ1-2; D remains unclear. V was shortened by 2 bases and J by 5 bases, with 10 bases between the two germline ends. Germline V gene sequence: CDR1 SGHRS, CDR2 YFSETQ. CDR3 length: 13 amino acids. The CDR3 is CASSFNSGYGYTF. The DNA for the CDR3 is TGCGCCAGCAGCTTTAACAGTGGTTATGGCTACACCTTC.

This chain uses TRBV29-1 with TRBJ2-7; 10 bases map to TRBD1. With 6 bases clipped from V and 2 bases from J, the junction kept 10 bases outside the gene matches. The CDR3 totals 15 residues. CDR1 SQVTM and CDR2 ANQGSEA come from the germline V gene. In nucleotides, the CDR3 is TGCAGCGTAGACGCCGGGACAGGGGTAGCCTACGAGCAGTACTTC. Protein sequence: CSVDAGTGVAYEQYF.

In this sample, this clone turned up once. The CDR3 reads CASSRTPQETQYF. Written as DNA, the CDR3 is TGCGCCAGCAGCAGGACACCCCAAGAGACCCAGTACTTC. The V and J genes are TRBV5-1 and TRBJ2-5; tentatively, D is TRBD1 (5 bases). The CDR3 loop spans 13 amino acids. The germline V gene has CDR1 SGHRS and CDR2 YFSETQ. Trimming removed 4 bases from V and 1 base from J, with 8 bases in between.

The J gene is TRBJ1-5, the V gene TRBV6-1; TRBD1 matches at 10 bases. J gave up 5 bases and V 5 bases, and 3 bases lay outside the gene matches. The CDR3 is 14 residues long. Germline CDR1 MNHNS, CDR2 SASEGT. This chain's CDR3 is CASSMTGGHQPQHF. CDR3 in DNA: TGTGCCAGCAGTATGACAGGGGGCCATCAGCCCCAGCATTTT.

The CDR3 is CAISERRDEQFF. CDR3 bases: TGTGCCATCAGTGAGCGCAGGGATGAGCAGTTCTTC. The genes are TRBV10-3 and TRBJ2-1; D possibly corresponds to TRBD1 (5 bases). CDR3 length: 12 amino acids. V shed 2 bases and J shed 8 bases, with 7 bases lying between them. Germline CDR1 reads ENHRY; CDR2 reads SYGVKD.

The chain couples TRBV5-4 to TRBJ2-7; perhaps TRBD2 as D (5 bases). V gave up 0 bases and J gave up 7 bases, with 14 bases separating them. The CDR3 extends over 14 amino acids. Germline-derived CDR1 and CDR2 are SGHNT and YYREEE (reference sequence). In DNA, the CDR3 is TGTGCCAGCAGCTTGGACGGAGGTCCTATGGAGCAGTACTTC. Translation: CASSLDGGPMEQYF.

The rearrangement uses TRBV5-1 and TRBJ2-5; maybe TRBD1 (6 bases). Germline V gene lookup returns CDR1 SGHRS and CDR2 YFSETQ. The germline V and J ends were trimmed by 0 bases and 5 bases, with 11 bases remaining between them. The CDR3 totals 14 residues. The CDR3 DNA reads TGCGCCAGCAGCTTGGCTCAGGGGTGGGAGACCCAGTACTTC. It specifies CASSLAQGWETQYF.

The gene calls are TRBV5-1 and TRBJ2-2; D is perhaps TRBD1 (5 bases). Trimming left V 4 bases short and J 1 base short, with 11 bases between. The germline V gene encodes CDR1 SGHRS and CDR2 YFSETQ. This CDR3 is 15 amino acids long. The CDR3 sequence is CASSPSTVNTGELFF. As DNA, the CDR3 is TGCGCCAGCAGCCCTTCGACAGTGAACACCGGGGAGCTGTTTTTT. Full variable domain (rest looked up from reference TRBV5-1 and TRBJ2-2): KAGVTQTPRYLIKTRGQQVTLSCSPISGHRSVSWYQQTPGQGLQFLFEYFSETQRNKGNFPGRFSGRQFSNSRSEMNVSTLELGDSALYLCASSPSTVNTGELFFGEGSRLTVL.